This entry lists 5 T cell receptor beta chains sequenced from one sample in a study of T cells in Graves' hyperthyroidism and ophthalmopathy (dated by TCRdb to about 2019). The library was built by means of multiplex PCR. The sequencing machine was an Illumina HiSeq 2000. Amplification of TCR beta CDR3 regions was carried out from RNA transcripts. For the first round of RT-PCR on the TCR CDR3, the HTBI primer set was used together with the Qiagen OneStep RT-PCR kit. The public reads were reanalyzed by TCRdb: fastp trimming at Q25, MiXCR alignment, in-frame beta chains only. Identical CDR3 proteins give one entry, which carries the most common genes and DNA. This sample holds under 650,000 distinct CDR3 sequences; around 15% were observed only once. The ten largest account for 3% to 4.5% of the sample. The source material was blood. These receptors were collected from a woman in her 30s with Graves' hyperthyroidism.

Only a few counts were recorded for this clonotype. The rearrangement joins TRBV4-2 to TRBJ2-3, with D possibly TRBD2 on 6 matching bases. Trimming left V 3 bases short and J 2 bases short, with 18 bases between. The CDR3 is 17 residues long. Germline V gene data show CDR1 as LGHNA and CDR2 as YNFKEQ. This CDR3 is CASSHASTSRNTDTQYF. The DNA for the CDR3 is TGTGCCAGCAGCCATGCAAGCACTAGCAGAAACACAGATACGCAGTATTTT.

The chain links TRBV2 to TRBJ2-2; tentatively, D is TRBD1 (5 bases). Germline V CDR1 and CDR2: SNHLY, FYNNEI. The CDR3 runs to 11 residues. V lost 11 bases and J 7 bases, leaving 11 bases between the germline ends. The CDR3 loop is CAGRGLGELFF. CDR3 nucleotides: TGTGCCGGTAGGGGTCTCGGGGAGCTGTTTTTT. The whole variable domain, remainder taken from reference TRBV2 and TRBJ2-2, is EPEVTQTPSHQVTQMGQEVILRCVPISNHLYFYWYRQILGQKVEFLVSFYNNEISEKSEIFDDQFSVERPDGSNFTLKIRSTKLEDSAMYFCAGRGLGELFFGEGSRLTVL.

This clonotype appeared many times. The chain is built from TRBV6-1 and TRBJ2-3; 11 bases fit TRBD2. The CDR3 totals 15 residues. With 4 bases clipped from V and 4 bases from J, the junction kept 4 bases outside the gene matches. CDR1 is MNHNS, CDR2 SASEGT, per germline. As DNA, the CDR3 is TGTGCCAGCAGTGGATTAGCGGGAGGGCCAGATACGCAGTATTTT. The encoded protein is CASSGLAGGPDTQYF.

This clonotype has more than one count but fewer than ten. This chain joins TRBV10-3 and TRBJ1-1; 8 bases agree with TRBD1. The CDR3 spans 15 residues. Germline V gives CDR1 ENHRY, CDR2 SYGVKD. V gave up 6 bases and J gave up 1 base; unmatched junction bases: 7. In DNA form, the CDR3 reads TGTGCCATCAGCCGAGGACAGGGAGAGAACACTGAAGCTTTCTTT. Protein: CAISRGQGENTEAFF.

This clonotype was seen repeatedly, ten times or more. The V gene is TRBV7-3, the J gene TRBJ2-3; either TRBD1 or TRBD2 may fit D (5 bases each). The CDR3 totals 13 residues. Germline V gene sequence: CDR1 SGHTA, CDR2 FQGTGA. Trimming pared 4 bases from V and 6 bases from J, leaving 11 bases between. The CDR3 sequence: CASSSQRGDTQYF. CDR3 sequence (DNA): TGTGCCAGCAGCTCCCAGAGGGGTGATACGCAGTATTTT.